This TCR beta chain originates from a study of blood T cell repertoires in COVID-19. Background on the study: Sources were T cells, B-cell-depleted T cells, or PBMCs; the material itself was cDNA or gDNA.

Enrolled through a virtual design, the participants were between about 18 and 100 years of age and came from about two dozen US areas. Participant-reported clinical history was the basis for cohort assignment. The study counted Cohort 3 donors as recovered given two negative PCRs, clearance, or symptom resolution. This CDR3 is 12 amino acids long. With 4 bases removed from V and 1 base from J, the gap between germline ends came to 5 bases. From germline, CDR1 is SGHAT and CDR2 FQNNGV. Measured with immunoSEQ multiplex PCR; TCRdb has only the in-frame clones, and not every one. The profile shows a few hundred thousand clones, about 90% of them singletons.

The chain has TRBV11-2 and TRBJ2-7, with D uncertain. The material sequenced was PBMCs or T cells enriched from blood (not recorded which). The receptor's source is a woman under 40 who had recovered from COVID-19. CDR3 sequence: CASSSQSYEQYF. CDR3 bases: TGTGCCAGCAGCTCACAGTCCTACGAGCAGTACTTC.